These 22 T cell receptor beta chains were sequenced from one sample in a study of blood T cell repertoires in COVID-19. Here immunoSEQ multiplex PCR was the method, and the copy in TCRdb shows in-frame clones only, minus some. The sample records about 50,000 clones, about 88% being singletons. Sequencing was carried out using peripheral blood. The receptors come from a man between 40 and 49 years old with active COVID-19.

The gene calls are TRBV18 and TRBJ2-1, with 10 nucleotides matching TRBD2. Germline assignment: CDR1 KGHSH and CDR2 LQKENI. This CDR3 is built from 14 residues. The J segment lost 9 bases and the V segment lost 2 bases, leaving 4 bases of the junction unmatched. The CDR3 coding sequence is TGTGCCAGCTCACCAGGGACTAGCGCCCGTGAGCAGTTCTTC. It codes for CASSPGTSAREQFF.

This chain links TRBV12-1 with TRBJ2-1; the table's TRBD2 call for D was not verified on the DNA. TRBV12-1 has pseudogene status. The CDR3 is 15 residues long. The CDR3 sequence: CASSFELAGVLEQFF. The CDR3 DNA reads as TGTGCCAGCAGCTTTGAACTAGCGGGAGTACTTGAGCAGTTCTTC.

J is TRBJ1-5 and V is TRBV28; tentative D call: TRBD1 (5 bases). V lost 5 bases and J lost 0, with 17 bases in between. This CDR3 is built from 17 residues. Germline V lookup: CDR1 MDHEN, CDR2 SYDVKM. CDR3 in amino acids: CASSRWQGTYSNQPQHF. In DNA form, the CDR3 reads TGTGCCAGCAGTCGTTGGCAGGGCACTTATAGCAATCAGCCCCAGCATTTT.

The chain couples TRBV19 to TRBJ2-3, with TRBD2 matching 13 bases. CDR3 length: 18 amino acids. The ends lost 5 bases at V and 3 bases at J; junction bases unmatched: 11. Germline lookup yields CDR1 LNHDA and CDR2 SQIVND (reference sequence). The chain's CDR3 is CASSPTSGRAGGTDTQYF. DNA of the CDR3: TGTGCCAGTAGTCCAACTAGCGGGAGGGCCGGGGGGACAGATACGCAGTATTTT.

With respect to this clone: Compared with germline, one end of the junction differs, possibly owing to a read error. The chain carries TRBV5-6 and TRBJ2-1; no reliable D call. The CDR3 extends over 15 amino acids. CDR1 and CDR2 (germline): SGHDT, YYEEEE. CDR3: CASTLIPSSYNEQFF. The CDR3 DNA is TGTGCCAGCACCTTGATTCCGAGCTCCTACAATGAGCAGTTCTTC.

The chain uses TRBV6-5 and TRBJ2-3; no reliable D call. The V end was cut by 6 bases, the J end by 1 base, with 11 bases between. CDR3 length: 14 residues. Germline V CDR1 and CDR2: MNHEY, SVGAGI. CDR3 sequence (DNA): TGTGCCAGCAGAGGTACGAGCGGCACAGATACGCAGTATTTT. This gives the protein CASRGTSGTDTQYF.

The chain joins TRBV28 to TRBJ2-5; a weak D match, TRBD2 (5 bases). The V and J ends lost 1 base and 6 bases respectively, with 21 bases between them. The length of the CDR3 is 17 residues. CDR1 is MDHEN and CDR2 is SYDVKM in the germline V gene. The CDR3 sequence: CASSLLVGKPPGKTQYF. The CDR3 nucleotides are TGTGCCAGCAGTTTATTAGTGGGAAAACCCCCCGGGAAGACCCAGTACTTC.

This clone was seen a single time. The chain uses TRBV5-1 and TRBJ2-7; the match to TRBD1 covers 8 bases. Germline CDR1 SGHRS, CDR2 YFSETQ. CDR3 length: 18 residues. V shed 1 base, J shed 3 bases, and the junction held 15 bases outside the gene matches. The CDR3 region is CASSLLPRQGSGYYEQYF. CDR3 nucleotides: TGCGCCAGCAGCTTGCTTCCCCGACAGGGGTCTGGATACTACGAGCAGTACTTC.

The J gene is TRBJ2-7, the V gene TRBV18, with D possibly matching TRBD2 (6 bases). This CDR3 region has 13 residues. V dropped 3 bases and J dropped 1 base, with 7 bases sitting between them. Germline V CDR1 and CDR2: KGHSH, LQKENI. CDR3 bases: TGTGCCAGCTCACCCGGGGGATCCTACGAGCAGTACTTC. Residues: CASSPGGSYEQYF.

Only a few counts were recorded for this clone. The V gene is TRBV2, the J gene TRBJ2-7, with D tentatively TRBD1 (6 bases). With 5 bases removed from V and 6 bases from J, the gap between germline ends came to 20 bases. The CDR3 has 15 residues. Germline assignment: CDR1 SNHLY and CDR2 FYNNEI. Here the CDR3 reads CASSITTGTPPEQYF. Here the CDR3 DNA reads TGTGCCAGCAGTATCACCACCGGGACACCGCCCGAGCAGTACTTC.

This rearrangement joins TRBV6-5 to TRBJ1-5; tentatively, D is TRBD1 (5 bases). CDR1 and CDR2 (germline): MNHEY, SVGAGI. Trimming took 6 bases from V and 6 from J, leaving 12 bases between them. This CDR3 region has 13 residues. CDR3 amino acids: CASRRGEGQPQHF. DNA for the CDR3: TGTGCCAGCAGAAGAGGGGAGGGTCAGCCCCAGCATTTT.

In this sample, this clone turned up once. The rearrangement links TRBV2 to TRBJ1-2, with 7 bases that match TRBD1. Per the germline V gene, CDR1 is SNHLY and CDR2 is FYNNEI. J lost 5 bases, V lost 6 bases, and 9 bases had no gene match. This CDR3 has 14 amino acids. The CDR3 nucleotides are TGTGCCAGCAGCCCAGGGACAGCCGTTTATGGCTACACCTTC. Amino acids: CASSPGTAVYGYTF.

The rearrangement uses TRBV18 and TRBJ2-1; 9 nucleotides align to TRBD1. V gave up 3 bases and J gave up 4 bases; unmatched junction bases: 10. Germline CDR1 is KGHSH and CDR2 is LQKENI. The CDR3 has 17 amino acids. The CDR3: CASSPSAGTGTYNEQFF. The DNA for the CDR3 is TGTGCCAGCTCACCTAGTGCCGGGACAGGGACATACAATGAGCAGTTCTTC.

V is TRBV18 and J is TRBJ2-7, with TRBD2 matching over 8 bases. Looked up from germline, CDR1 is KGHSH and CDR2 is LQKENI. This CDR3 has 16 amino acids. J gave up 2 bases and V 0 bases, and 6 bases lay outside the gene matches. This CDR3 is CASSPPLSGRTYEQYF. The CDR3 nucleotides are TGTGCCAGCTCACCACCGTTGAGCGGGAGAACCTACGAGCAGTACTTC.

This clone has just one count. The CDR3 is CSVDPGTGGERGTYEQYF. CDR3 bases: TGCAGCGTTGACCCGGGGACAGGGGGCGAGCGGGGAACCTACGAGCAGTACTTC. The V gene is TRBV29-1, the J gene TRBJ2-7, with TRBD1 identical over 12 bases. Per germline, CDR1 SQVTM and CDR2 ANQGSEA. The V segment lost 3 bases and the J segment 2 bases; nucleotides outside the gene matches: 14. CDR3 length equals 18 residues.

The chain has TRBV6-5 and TRBJ2-5; TRBD1 aligns across 7 bases. CDR3 length equals 16 residues. After removal of 7 bases from V and 4 bases from J, the junction contained 15 bases not matched to a gene. Germline loops: CDR1 MNHEY, CDR2 SVGAGI. As DNA, the CDR3 is TGTGCCAGCATTTATTACGGACAGGCGGCGGGAGAGACCCAGTACTTC. Its protein is CASIYYGQAAGETQYF.

This rearrangement joins TRBV19 to TRBJ1-1; D is possibly TRBD1 (5 bases). The germline V gene has CDR1 LNHDA and CDR2 SQIVND (reference sequence). With 6 bases removed from V and 5 bases from J, the gap between germline ends came to 22 bases. The CDR3 loop spans 16 amino acids. CDR3 in DNA: TGTGCCAGTAGGGTTTTCCGGGACTATGGACCGACTGAAGCTTTCTTT. Amino acid sequence: CASRVFRDYGPTEAFF.

The chain couples TRBV9 to TRBJ2-2, with a weak D call TRBD2 (6 bases). The CDR3 runs to 15 residues. In germline, CDR1 is SGDLS, CDR2 YYNGEE. Trimming pared 4 bases from V and 4 bases from J, leaving 14 bases between. DNA of the CDR3: TGTGCCAGCAGCAAAGGAGGAGGGAGCACCGGGGAGCTGTTTTTT. Amino acids: CASSKGGGSTGELFF.

This clone was seen more than once but under ten times. The chain joins TRBV25-1 to TRBJ2-1, with TRBD2 matching 15 bases. CDR3 length: 16 amino acids. Germline V gene data show CDR1 as MGHDK and CDR2 as SYGVNS. Trimming removed 1 base from V and 5 bases from J; junction bases left unmatched: 0. DNA for the CDR3: TGTGCCAGCAGTGAATGGACTAGCGGGAGGGACAATGAGCAGTTCTTC. This codes for CASSEWTSGRDNEQFF.

V and J are TRBV28 and TRBJ2-5; 13 bases agree with TRBD2. Germline CDR1 MDHEN, CDR2 SYDVKM. After removal of 8 bases from V and 3 bases from J, the junction contained 3 bases not matched to a gene. The length of the CDR3 is 14 residues. CDR3 loop: CASHGTSGKETQYF. The CDR3 coding sequence is TGTGCCAGCCACGGGACTAGCGGGAAAGAGACCCAGTACTTC.

V usage is TRBV24-1 and J usage is TRBJ2-2, with TRBD2 identical over 13 bases. Trimming removed 3 bases from V and 3 bases from J; junction bases left unmatched: 12. The CDR3 is made up of 20 amino acids. Germline V gives CDR1 KGHDR, CDR2 SFDVKD. The CDR3 nucleotides are TGTGCCACCAGTGATCCCGGACTAGCGGGAGTTAGAAGTGACACCGGGGAGCTGTTTTTT. Its translation is CATSDPGLAGVRSDTGELFF.

This clone came up a few times. The CDR3 reads CRALGSYEQYF. As DNA, the CDR3 is TGCAGGGCCCTAGGCAGCTACGAGCAGTACTTC. This sequence joins TRBV20-1 and TRBJ2-7; unclear D gene. The germline V gene encodes CDR1 DFQATT and CDR2 SNEGSKA (reference sequence). The CDR3 loop spans 11 amino acids.